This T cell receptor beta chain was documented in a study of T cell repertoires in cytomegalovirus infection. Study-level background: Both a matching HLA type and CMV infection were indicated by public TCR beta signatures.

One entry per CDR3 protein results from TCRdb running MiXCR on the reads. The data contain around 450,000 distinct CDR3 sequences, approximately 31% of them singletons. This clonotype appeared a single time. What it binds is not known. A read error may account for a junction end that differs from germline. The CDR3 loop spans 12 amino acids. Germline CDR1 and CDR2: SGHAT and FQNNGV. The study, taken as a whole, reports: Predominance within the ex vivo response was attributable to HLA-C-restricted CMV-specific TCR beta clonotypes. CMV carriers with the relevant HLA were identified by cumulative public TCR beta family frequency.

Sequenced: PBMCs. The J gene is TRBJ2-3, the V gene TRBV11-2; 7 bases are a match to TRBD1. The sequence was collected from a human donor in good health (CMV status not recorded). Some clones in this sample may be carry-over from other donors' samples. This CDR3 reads CASSFGTDTHYF. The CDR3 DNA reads TGTGCCAGCAGCTTCGGGACAGATACGCATTATTTT.